A selection of T cell receptor beta chains follows, all from one sample in a study of T cells after yellow fever vaccination. TCRdb re-derived calls from the 5' RACE reads in MiXCR, one entry per CDR3 protein. The sample lists roughly 340,000 distinct CDR3 sequences, roughly 9.4% occurring once. The sample in question was PBMCs, obtained on the day of the first yellow fever vaccination. The receptors were gathered from a man between 18 and 29 years old who received the YFV17D yellow fever vaccine. Each CDR3 is given with its conserved first and last residue. Each record gives: J gene, D gene, V gene, clone size, CDR3 DNA, CDR3 protein. A D gene is named only where the DNA matches it firmly. Not all rows give a size; the values are once, few, many and, for expanded clones, a class.

J gene: TRBJ2-1; D gene: TRBD2; V gene: TRBV7-2; clone size: NA; CDR3 DNA: TGTGCCAGCAGCTTAGCTAGCGGGGGAGTAGGCTACAATGAGCAGTTCTTC; CDR3 protein: CASSLASGGVGYNEQFF
J gene: TRBJ2-3; D gene: NA; V gene: TRBV12-5; clone size: few; CDR3 DNA: TGTGCTAGCGACCTGGGGGCCCCAGATACGCAGTATTTT; CDR3 protein: CASDLGAPDTQYF
J gene: TRBJ2-5; D gene: NA; V gene: TRBV6-1; clone size: few; CDR3 DNA: TGTGCCAGCAGTCCCCGGGACCAGGGCGAGACCCAGTACTTC; CDR3 protein: CASSPRDQGETQYF
J gene: TRBJ1-2; D gene: NA; V gene: TRBV12-5; clone size: few; CDR3 DNA: TGTGCTAGTGGTTTCGTTGTGGGGGCGCGTAACTATGGCTACACCTTC; CDR3 protein: CASGFVVGARNYGYTF
J gene: TRBJ2-4; D gene: TRBD2; V gene: TRBV4-1; clone size: NA; CDR3 DNA: TGCGCCAGCAGACCCCGCACGGACGGGACTAGTGAGAGAAACATTCAGTACTTC; CDR3 protein: CASRPRTDGTSERNIQYF
J gene: TRBJ2-2; D gene: TRBD2; V gene: TRBV4-3; clone size: NA; CDR3 DNA: TGCGCCAGCAGCGCCGGATTAAGGGAAGGACTAGTCATCGCCGGGGAGCTGTTTTTT; CDR3 protein: CASSAGLREGLVIAGELFF
J gene: TRBJ1-2; D gene: NA; V gene: TRBV29-1; clone size: NA; CDR3 DNA: TGCAGCGTTGAATTACTATATGGCTACACCTTC; CDR3 protein: CSVELLYGYTF
J gene: TRBJ2-5; D gene: TRBD1; V gene: TRBV5-1; clone size: NA; CDR3 DNA: TGCGCCAGCGAGATGGGGACAGGGACAGAGACCCAGTACTTC; CDR3 protein: CASEMGTGTETQYF
J gene: TRBJ1-5; D gene: NA; V gene: TRBV7-9; clone size: many; CDR3 DNA: TGTGCCAGCAGCTTAGCCCAGGGGCGCAATCAGCCCCAGCATTTT; CDR3 protein: CASSLAQGRNQPQHF
J gene: TRBJ1-6; D gene: NA; V gene: TRBV6-5; clone size: NA; CDR3 DNA: TGTGCCAGCATCAGGACGAGGACAGATAATTCACCCCTCCACTTT; CDR3 protein: CASIRTRTDNSPLHF
J gene: TRBJ2-1; D gene: NA; V gene: TRBV7-9; clone size: NA; CDR3 DNA: TGTGCCAGCAGCTTAGGATTCGGGCTAGACGGGGAAAATGAGCAGTTCTTC; CDR3 protein: CASSLGFGLDGENEQFF
J gene: TRBJ2-7; D gene: TRBD1; V gene: TRBV12-3/TRBV12-4; clone size: NA; CDR3 DNA: TGTGCCAGCGCCCCGGGACAGCCCTACGAGCAGTACTTC; CDR3 protein: CASAPGQPYEQYF
J gene: TRBJ1-2; D gene: NA; V gene: TRBV6-5; clone size: NA; CDR3 DNA: TGTGCCAGCAGTTACGCCACCCACTATGGCTACACCTTC; CDR3 protein: CASSYATHYGYTF
J gene: TRBJ2-1; D gene: TRBD1; V gene: TRBV10-3; clone size: once; CDR3 DNA: TGTGCCATCAGTGAGGCGATCCCGGACAGGCGCTCCTACAATGAGCAGTTCTTC; CDR3 protein: CAISEAIPDRRSYNEQFF
J gene: TRBJ2-2; D gene: NA; V gene: TRBV11-1; clone size: NA; CDR3 DNA: TGTGCCAGCAGCCACGACCCCACCGGGGAGCTGTTTTTT; CDR3 protein: CASSHDPTGELFF
J gene: TRBJ2-1; D gene: NA; V gene: TRBV7-8; clone size: NA; CDR3 DNA: TGTGCCAGCAGCTCCTTGGGCGGTATCTACAATGAGCAGTTCTTC; CDR3 protein: CASSSLGGIYNEQFF
J gene: TRBJ2-3; D gene: TRBD2; V gene: TRBV18; clone size: many; CDR3 DNA: TGTGCCAGCTCACCGGCTAGCGGGGACACAGATACGCAGTATTTT; CDR3 protein: CASSPASGDTDTQYF
J gene: TRBJ2-1; D gene: NA; V gene: TRBV20-1; clone size: NA; CDR3 DNA: TGCAGTGCTGTCTCGAGGCGAGGGACCGTCGACAATGAGCAGTTCTTC; CDR3 protein: CSAVSRRGTVDNEQFF
J gene: TRBJ1-5; D gene: NA; V gene: TRBV3-1; clone size: NA; CDR3 DNA: TGTGCCAGCAGCCAGCAGTCGGAGCGGAATCAGCCCCAGCATTTT; CDR3 protein: CASSQQSERNQPQHF
J gene: TRBJ2-7; D gene: NA; V gene: TRBV5-1; clone size: NA; CDR3 DNA: TGCGCCAGTGCAGGAAACGAGTCGCTCTACGAGCAGTACTTC; CDR3 protein: CASAGNESLYEQYF
J gene: TRBJ2-5; D gene: NA; V gene: TRBV6-5; clone size: many; CDR3 DNA: TGTGCCAGCAGTTACTCAATCGGGGGCAGGGAGGGCCAGTACTTC; CDR3 protein: CASSYSIGGREGQYF
J gene: TRBJ2-7; D gene: NA; V gene: TRBV2; clone size: few; CDR3 DNA: TGTGCCAGCACCCGACGGCAGGATCACTACGAGCAGTACTTC; CDR3 protein: CASTRRQDHYEQYF
J gene: TRBJ1-4; D gene: NA; V gene: TRBV5-5; clone size: few; CDR3 DNA: TGTGCCAGCAGCTTGGCTCCAAGAGGGCTTAATGAAAAACTGTTTTTT; CDR3 protein: CASSLAPRGLNEKLFF
J gene: TRBJ1-5; D gene: TRBD1; V gene: TRBV10-3; clone size: once; CDR3 DNA: TGTGCCATCAGTGGACAGGGAGTCAATCAGCCCCAGCATTTT; CDR3 protein: CAISGQGVNQPQHF
J gene: TRBJ2-1; D gene: TRBD1; V gene: TRBV5-1; clone size: few; CDR3 DNA: TGCGCCAGCAGCTTGTGGGGGACAGGGGACAATGAGCAGTTCTTC; CDR3 protein: CASSLWGTGDNEQFF
J gene: TRBJ2-1; D gene: NA; V gene: TRBV2; clone size: NA; CDR3 DNA: TGTGCCAGCAGGTCGTCGAGCTCCTACAATGAGCAGTTCTTC; CDR3 protein: CASRSSSSYNEQFF
J gene: TRBJ1-3; D gene: NA; V gene: TRBV7-2; clone size: NA; CDR3 DNA: TGTGCCAGCAGCTTCCTAAGAGGGTCTGGAAACACCATATATTTT; CDR3 protein: CASSFLRGSGNTIYF
J gene: TRBJ2-5; D gene: NA; V gene: TRBV29-1; clone size: few; CDR3 DNA: TGCAGCGCGCTGAAGGAGACCCAGTACTTC; CDR3 protein: CSALKETQYF
J gene: TRBJ2-3; D gene: NA; V gene: TRBV4-1; clone size: many; CDR3 DNA: TGCGCCAGCAGCCAAGGTGGCGGGCTCCCTTCTAGCACAGATACGCAGTATTTT; CDR3 protein: CASSQGGGLPSSTDTQYF
J gene: TRBJ1-4; D gene: TRBD1; V gene: TRBV4-1; clone size: NA; CDR3 DNA: TGCGCCAGCAGCCAAATTGGGACAGGGGGACTGTTTTTT; CDR3 protein: CASSQIGTGGLFF
J gene: TRBJ2-1; D gene: TRBD2; V gene: TRBV5-1; clone size: few; CDR3 DNA: TGCGCCAGCAGCTTGCGTCTAGCGGGGGGGAGAGAGCAGTTCTTC; CDR3 protein: CASSLRLAGGREQFF
J gene: TRBJ2-2; D gene: TRBD2; V gene: TRBV6-5; clone size: many; CDR3 DNA: TGTGCCAGCACCACGGGCGGGGGGACCAACACCGGGGAGCTGTTTTTT; CDR3 protein: CASTTGGGTNTGELFF